These T cell receptor beta chains were read from a single sample in a study of cytomegalovirus exposure and HLA in healthy donors. TCRdb's table, derived via immunoSEQ multiplex PCR, lists solely in-frame clones and lacks some. Of 120,000 or so clones listed, under 70% are singletons. Input material: PBMCs. Source of these receptors: a man between 18 and 29 years old in good health and CMV-seronegative. Each CDR3 is given with its conserved first and last residue. The D gene is left open where the match is weak. The size entry is marked missing in some rows and otherwise reads once, few, many or a size class.

DNA: TGTGCCAGCAGCTTGTCGGATCAGCCCCAGCATTTT; CDR3: CASSLSDQPQHF; V: TRBV5-6; J: TRBJ1-5; size: .; D: .
DNA: TGTGCCACCAGCGTTACCAGGGGTGGGGACGAAAAACTGTTTTTT; CDR3: CATSVTRGGDEKLFF; V: TRBV15; J: TRBJ1-4; size: once; D: .
DNA: TGTGCCAGCAGCTTGCCAGGGGGCAGCTATGGCTACACCTTC; CDR3: CASSLPGGSYGYTF; V: TRBV5-4; J: TRBJ1-2; size: .; D: TRBD1
DNA: TGTGCCAGCAGCTTGGCCGGGGGACAGGGTTTTCAGCCCCAGCATTTT; CDR3: CASSLAGGQGFQPQHF; V: TRBV5-6; J: TRBJ1-5; size: .; D: TRBD1
DNA: TGTGCCAGCAACGGTATGTTTAGATCCGGGGAGCTGTTTTTT; CDR3: CASNGMFRSGELFF; V: TRBV7-4; J: TRBJ2-2; size: few; D: .
DNA: TGCAGCGTCGGGGGAGGGTTCCTGGGGATGAATGAGCAGTTCTTC; CDR3: CSVGGGFLGMNEQFF; V: TRBV29-1; J: TRBJ2-1; size: .; D: TRBD2
DNA: TGTGCCAGCAGCCAAGATGTCAAGACTAGCGGGCATCCCTACGAGCAGTACTTC; CDR3: CASSQDVKTSGHPYEQYF; V: TRBV4-2; J: TRBJ2-7; size: once; D: TRBD2
DNA: TGTGCCAGCAGTTCCGGACAGGGGAGCCCCCCGTACTTC; CDR3: CASSSGQGSPPYF; V: TRBV28; J: TRBJ2-7; size: .; D: TRBD1
DNA: TGTGCCAGCAGTGACAGGATGAACACTGAAGCTTTCTTT; CDR3: CASSDRMNTEAFF; V: TRBV28; J: TRBJ1-1; size: .; D: .
DNA: TGTGCCTCCTCGACTAGCGGGGGGATCAGCAACGACAATGAGCAGTTCTTC; CDR3: CASSTSGGISNDNEQFF; V: TRBV30; J: TRBJ2-1; size: .; D: TRBD2
DNA: TGTGCCCGCAGCTTAAGCGGGCCGATCCTCAATCAGCCCCAGCATTTT; CDR3: CARSLSGPILNQPQHF; V: TRBV7-9; J: TRBJ1-5; size: .; D: .
DNA: TGCAGCGTTTCAGGACAGCGGAGCTCCTACGAGCAGTACTTC; CDR3: CSVSGQRSSYEQYF; V: TRBV29-1; J: TRBJ2-7; size: few; D: .
DNA: TGTGCCAGCAGTGTAGGGGTCAACTATGGCTACACCTTC; CDR3: CASSVGVNYGYTF; V: TRBV2; J: TRBJ1-2; size: .; D: .
DNA: TGTGCCAGCAGTACCTATAGCGGGAGTCTGGACGAGCAGTACTTC; CDR3: CASSTYSGSLDEQYF; V: TRBV6-5; J: TRBJ2-7; size: few; D: TRBD2
DNA: TGTGCCAGTAGGGTACAGGGGCTAGGCCAAGAGACCCAGTACTTC; CDR3: CASRVQGLGQETQYF; V: TRBV19; J: TRBJ2-5; size: once; D: TRBD1
DNA: TGTGCCAGTAAAGACAGGGTCTATGGCTACACCTTC; CDR3: CASKDRVYGYTF; V: TRBV2; J: TRBJ1-2; size: .; D: TRBD1
DNA: TGTGCCAGCAGCCCATCGGTGAACACTGAAGCTTTCTTT; CDR3: CASSPSVNTEAFF; V: TRBV9; J: TRBJ1-1; size: few; D: .
DNA: TGTGCCAGCAGCTTGGGGGGGACTAGCGGGATCTACAATGAGCAGTTCTTC; CDR3: CASSLGGTSGIYNEQFF; V: TRBV5-4; J: TRBJ2-1; size: .; D: TRBD2
DNA: TGCAGCGTTCGGGGGGGGGAGGGCACTGAAGCTTTCTTT; CDR3: CSVRGGEGTEAFF; V: TRBV29-1; J: TRBJ1-1; size: few; D: .
DNA: TGTGCCAGCTCACCAATCGGCGGGGAATACGAGCAGTACTTC; CDR3: CASSPIGGEYEQYF; V: TRBV18; J: TRBJ2-7; size: .; D: .
DNA: TGTGCCAGCAAACTCGGACAGAACTACGAGCAGTACTTC; CDR3: CASKLGQNYEQYF; V: TRBV6-6; J: TRBJ2-7; size: once; D: .
DNA: TGTGCCAGCAGCTCTAGCGGGATACTGGGCGAGCAGTACTTC; CDR3: CASSSSGILGEQYF; V: TRBV6-5; J: TRBJ2-7; size: .; D: TRBD2
DNA: TGTGCCAGCAGTGCCACATCCTTTTTCCGCGAGCAGTACTTC; CDR3: CASSATSFFREQYF; V: TRBV25-1; J: TRBJ2-7; size: .; D: .
DNA: TGTGCCTGGAGTCCGGGACAGCAGATGCAAGAGACCCAGTACTTC; CDR3: CAWSPGQQMQETQYF; V: TRBV30; J: TRBJ2-5; size: .; D: TRBD1
DNA: TGTGCCTGGAGTGTAAATCTCCCCTCTGGAAACACCATATATTTT; CDR3: CAWSVNLPSGNTIYF; V: TRBV30; J: TRBJ1-3; size: few; D: .
DNA: TGTGCCAGTAGTACAGGGGGGTACGAGCAGTACTTC; CDR3: CASSTGGYEQYF; V: TRBV19; J: TRBJ2-7; size: .; D: .
DNA: TGTGCCACTCGGGAGTTCGGTTACGAGCAGTACTTC; CDR3: CATREFGYEQYF; V: TRBV28; J: TRBJ2-7; size: .; D: .
DNA: TGTGCCAGCAGCGGACTAGCGGCCTACAATGAGCAGTTCTTC; CDR3: CASSGLAAYNEQFF; V: TRBV5-5; J: TRBJ2-1; size: .; D: TRBD2
DNA: TGTGCCAGCAGACAGTACACTGAAGCTTTCTTT; CDR3: CASRQYTEAFF; V: TRBV7-9; J: TRBJ1-1; size: once; D: .
DNA: TGTGCCAGCAGCTTTGGGCAGGGGTTTGCTGAAGCTTTCTTT; CDR3: CASSFGQGFAEAFF; V: TRBV13; J: TRBJ1-1; size: few; D: .
DNA: TGTGCCAGCAGCGCTGCCGGGACAGGGGCTCACGAGCAGTACTTC; CDR3: CASSAAGTGAHEQYF; V: TRBV9; J: TRBJ2-7; size: .; D: TRBD1
DNA: TGTGCCAGCAGCTTCGGACAGGGGGGGAACGAGCAGTACTTC; CDR3: CASSFGQGGNEQYF; V: TRBV7-9; J: TRBJ2-7; size: .; D: TRBD1
DNA: TGTGCCAGCAGCCCGACTAGCGGGGGGGCTGGCGGGCAGTATTTT; CDR3: CASSPTSGGAGGQYF; V: TRBV4-2; J: TRBJ2-3; size: few; D: TRBD2
DNA: TGTGCCAGTAGCCCGACAGGGGAGGAGCAGTACTTC; CDR3: CASSPTGEEQYF; V: TRBV5-4; J: TRBJ2-7; size: .; D: TRBD1
DNA: TGTGCCAGCAGCCAAGATCCGAGGGGGCACACTTGGTTCACTGAAGCTTTCTTT; CDR3: CASSQDPRGHTWFTEAFF; V: TRBV14; J: TRBJ1-1; size: .; D: TRBD1
DNA: TGTGCCAGCAGCTTAACGGTTAATGAAAAACTGTTTTTT; CDR3: CASSLTVNEKLFF; V: TRBV7-9; J: TRBJ1-4; size: .; D: .
DNA: TGTGCCAGCAGCTTAGGCGGGAACACTGAAGCTTTCTTT; CDR3: CASSLGGNTEAFF; V: TRBV11-3; J: TRBJ1-1; size: .; D: .
DNA: TGTGCCACCCGACAGGGAATTACCTACGAGCAGTACTTC; CDR3: CATRQGITYEQYF; V: TRBV19; J: TRBJ2-7; size: .; D: TRBD1
DNA: TGTGCAGTGGCAGGATTGAACACTGAAGCTTTCTTT; CDR3: CAVAGLNTEAFF; V: TRBV6-5; J: TRBJ1-1; size: .; D: .
DNA: TGTGCCAGCAGCCAAGATTTGAGGGGGGGTCATGGTACGCAGTATTTT; CDR3: CASSQDLRGGHGTQYF; V: TRBV4-2; J: TRBJ2-3; size: .; D: .
DNA: TGTGCCAGCAGTTACGACAGGGAGAATTCACCCCTCCACTTT; CDR3: CASSYDRENSPLHF; V: TRBV6-5; J: TRBJ1-6; size: .; D: TRBD1
DNA: TGTGCCGGCAGAGGGATCAGGGGGCCTTTTGGCTACACCTTC; CDR3: CAGRGIRGPFGYTF; V: TRBV27; J: TRBJ1-2; size: .; D: TRBD1
DNA: TGTGGAGGGGGGGACAGGGTGGCCGGGGCCAACGTCCTGACTTTC; CDR3: CGGGDRVAGANVLTF; V: TRBV7-9; J: TRBJ2-6; size: .; D: TRBD1
DNA: TGTGCCAGCAGCGGGGGACAGTTCAACTATGGCTACACCTTC; CDR3: CASSGGQFNYGYTF; V: TRBV9; J: TRBJ1-2; size: .; D: TRBD1
DNA: TGCGCCAGCAGCCTACCGGGACAGGGGAAGGATACGCAGTATTTT; CDR3: CASSLPGQGKDTQYF; V: TRBV4-1; J: TRBJ2-3; size: .; D: TRBD1
DNA: TGCGCCAGCAGCCACGGACTGCACAATGAGCAGTTCTTC; CDR3: CASSHGLHNEQFF; V: TRBV4-3; J: TRBJ2-1; size: few; D: .
DNA: TGTGCCTGGAGTACGGGAGTCAGCACAGATACGCAGTATTTT; CDR3: CAWSTGVSTDTQYF; V: TRBV30; J: TRBJ2-3; size: once; D: .
DNA: TGTGCCAGCTCGGATCGGAGGGAGCAGTTCTTC; CDR3: CASSDRREQFF; V: TRBV18; J: TRBJ2-1; size: .; D: .
DNA: TGTGCCAGCAGTCTACAACAGGGAGCGAACACCGGGGAGCTGTTTTTT; CDR3: CASSLQQGANTGELFF; V: TRBV27; J: TRBJ2-2; size: .; D: .
DNA: TGTGCCAGCAGCGGGGGTTTCAGGGGGACCCAATATAACTATGGCTACACCTTC; CDR3: CASSGGFRGTQYNYGYTF; V: TRBV9; J: TRBJ1-2; size: .; D: TRBD1
DNA: TGTGCCAGCAGTCCCCGAGGGCCATCGGTGGGAGAAAAACTGTTTTTT; CDR3: CASSPRGPSVGEKLFF; V: TRBV28; J: TRBJ1-4; size: .; D: .
DNA: TGCGCCAGCAGCCAAGAGATGCGGTCGGTCCTGATGGGCAATCAGCCCCAGCATTTT; CDR3: CASSQEMRSVLMGNQPQHF; V: TRBV4-1; J: TRBJ1-5; size: few; D: .
DNA: TGTGCCAGCAGCCCGGAGGCCGGTGGGGGGTGGGGCACTGAAGCTTTCTTT; CDR3: CASSPEAGGGWGTEAFF; V: TRBV7-9; J: TRBJ1-1; size: .; D: .
DNA: TGTGCCAGCAGTCCTACTAGCGGGAGCTACAATGAGCAGTTCTTC; CDR3: CASSPTSGSYNEQFF; V: TRBV2; J: TRBJ2-1; size: .; D: TRBD2
DNA: TGTGCCAGCTCACCTACCACTAGCGGGAGTGGAAATGAGCAGTTCTTC; CDR3: CASSPTTSGSGNEQFF; V: TRBV18; J: TRBJ2-1; size: .; D: TRBD2